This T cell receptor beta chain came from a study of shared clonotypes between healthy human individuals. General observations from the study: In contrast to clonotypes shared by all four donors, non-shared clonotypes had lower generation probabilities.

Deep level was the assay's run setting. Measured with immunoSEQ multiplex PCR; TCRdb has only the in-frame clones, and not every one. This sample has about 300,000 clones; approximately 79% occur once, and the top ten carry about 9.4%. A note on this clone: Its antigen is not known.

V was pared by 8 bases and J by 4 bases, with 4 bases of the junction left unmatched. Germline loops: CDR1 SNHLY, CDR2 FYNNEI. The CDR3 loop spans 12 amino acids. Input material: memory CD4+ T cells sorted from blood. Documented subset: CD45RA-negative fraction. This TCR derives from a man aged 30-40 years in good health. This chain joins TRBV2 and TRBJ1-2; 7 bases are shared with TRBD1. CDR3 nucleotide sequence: TGTGCCAGCGGTCAGGGGGGCTATGGCTACACCTTC. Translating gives CASGQGGYGYTF.